Presented here are 6 T cell receptor beta chains from one specimen sequenced in a study of breast tumors, draining lymph nodes, adjacent tissues. Axillary draining lymph nodes of breast cancer patients supplied the node samples. MiXCR was run by TCRdb on the multiplex PCR reads, yielding one entry per CDR3 protein. The sample holds some 140,000 distinct CDR3 sequences; about a fifth are singletons and the top ten take roughly 2.5%. Specimen: axillary lymph node tissue. The receptors were gathered from a female donor with breast cancer. Some clones in this sample may be carry-over from other donors' samples.

The table lists this clonotype with many counts. This rearrangement joins TRBV4-3 to TRBJ1-2; D might be TRBD1 (6 bases). CDR1 and CDR2 from the germline V gene are LGHNA and YSLEER. The CDR3 spans 15 residues. Trimming took 0 bases from V and 2 from J, leaving 10 bases between them. CDR3 loop: CASSQELDRNYGYTF. CDR3 DNA: TGCGCCAGCAGCCAAGAATTGGACAGAAACTATGGCTACACCTTC.

At least ten counts were recorded for this clonotype. This chain connects TRBV5-6 to TRBJ2-7; the D call may be TRBD1 or TRBD2 (5 bases each). Germline V gene data show CDR1 as SGHDT and CDR2 as YYEEEE. The length of the CDR3 is 15 residues. V lost 4 bases, J lost 1 base, and 15 bases lay in between. CDR3 residues: CASSKRGGGSYEQYF. The CDR3 coding sequence is TGTGCCAGCAGCAAACGGGGCGGAGGTTCCTACGAGCAGTACTTC.

This clonotype was detected ten times or more. This chain joins TRBV5-1 and TRBJ1-6; 7 nucleotides line up with TRBD1. The CDR3 has 14 amino acids. With V trimmed by 0 bases and J by 10 bases, 4 bases remained unmatched. CDR1 is SGHRS, CDR2 YFSETQ, per germline. The CDR3 sequence: CASSLARGQSPLHF. The CDR3 region has the DNA TGCGCCAGCAGCTTGGCTAGGGGGCAGTCACCCCTCCACTTT.

There are a few counts of this clonotype. This could be a read error, since a much larger clone is one nucleotide away. The chain couples TRBV15 to TRBJ1-2; D is undetermined. The CDR3 totals 13 residues. Germline V gene lookup returns CDR1 LNHNV and CDR2 YYDKDF (reference sequence). The CDR3 spells CATSKQINYSYTF. The CDR3 DNA is TGTGCCACCAGCAAACAGATTAACTATAGCTACACCTTC.

The genes are TRBV7-3 and TRBJ2-5, with D tentatively TRBD1 (6 bases). CDR3 length equals 15 residues. The V end was cut by 5 bases, the J end by 1 base, with 14 bases between. CDR1 is SGHTA and CDR2 is FQGTGA in the germline V gene. Here the CDR3 reads CASSPGAGPQETQYF. For the CDR3, the DNA is TGTGCCAGCAGCCCAGGGGCCGGGCCCCAAGAGACCCAGTACTTC.

In regard to this clonotype: This may be a read error: a much more frequent sequence differs by one nucleotide. No conserved phenylalanine or tryptophan is present at the end of the CDR3, so a read error is the likely explanation. The V call is TRBV9, the J call TRBJ2-7, with TRBD2 identical over 7 bases. Germline V gene data show CDR1 as SGDLS and CDR2 as YYNGEE. This CDR3 contains 14 residues. V lost 4 bases, J lost 2 bases, and 6 bases stayed unmatched. CDR3 residues: CASSPLADPYEQYL. The CDR3 DNA is TGTGCCAGCAGCCCCCTAGCGGACCCCTACGAGCAGTACCTC.